This is a list of T cell receptor beta chains from one sample in a study of blood T cell repertoires in COVID-19. TCRdb keeps only in-frame clones here, not all; method: immunoSEQ multiplex PCR. Among 95,000 to 150,000 clones listed, over 65% were seen once. Sequencing used peripheral blood. The receptors shown here come from a woman in her sixties or seventies with acute or convalescent COVID-19. Both conserved end residues are trimmed from each CDR3. Rows give clone size only sometimes, using once, few, many, or a class for an expanded clone.

V gene: TRBV27
clone size: -
J gene: TRBJ2-6
CDR3 protein: ASSSLRGKTGANVLT

V gene: TRBV7-2
clone size: -
J gene: TRBJ1-2
CDR3 protein: ASSFGDRVVGYT

V gene: TRBV6-5
clone size: -
J gene: TRBJ1-1
CDR3 protein: ASNTQREAF

V gene: TRBV10-3
clone size: -
J gene: TRBJ1-5
CDR3 protein: AISDGGESNQPQH

V gene: TRBV19
clone size: -
J gene: TRBJ1-1
CDR3 protein: ASSVTGRVNPEAF

V gene: TRBV5-1
clone size: once
J gene: TRBJ1-6
CDR3 protein: ASSEPTGQAPLH

V gene: TRBV9
clone size: -
J gene: TRBJ2-3
CDR3 protein: ASSVDRVTDTQY

V gene: TRBV6-5
clone size: -
J gene: TRBJ1-1
CDR3 protein: AGQVTTNTEAF

V gene: TRBV4-3
clone size: once
J gene: TRBJ1-1
CDR3 protein: ASSHLPGQSNTEAF

V gene: TRBV11-3
clone size: few
J gene: TRBJ2-5
CDR3 protein: ARVGLETQY

V gene: TRBV6-1
clone size: -
J gene: TRBJ1-4
CDR3 protein: ASSEGRGPLIEKLF

V gene: TRBV7-2
clone size: few
J gene: TRBJ1-5
CDR3 protein: ASSKDRDQPQH

V gene: TRBV7-2
clone size: -
J gene: TRBJ2-3
CDR3 protein: ASSPVPLELTNTDTQY

V gene: TRBV7-9
clone size: -
J gene: TRBJ2-2
CDR3 protein: ASSSTSDTGELF

V gene: TRBV19
clone size: few
J gene: TRBJ1-6
CDR3 protein: ASSIGQINSPLH

V gene: TRBV14
clone size: -
J gene: TRBJ2-2
CDR3 protein: ASSQVLSGGYTGELF

V gene: TRBV7-9
clone size: -
J gene: TRBJ1-1
CDR3 protein: ASGKLPGQGEAF

V gene: TRBV13
clone size: -
J gene: TRBJ1-3
CDR3 protein: ASSFSQVLSDTIY

V gene: TRBV6-2/TRBV6-3
clone size: -
J gene: TRBJ1-1
CDR3 protein: ASSYSGRPNTEAF

V gene: TRBV7-2
clone size: -
J gene: TRBJ2-3
CDR3 protein: ASGLAGGGTQY

V gene: TRBV11-3
clone size: -
J gene: TRBJ1-4
CDR3 protein: ASGSAGREKLF

V gene: TRBV3-1/TRBV3-2
clone size: -
J gene: TRBJ1-4
CDR3 protein: ASSQGTGGNEKLF

V gene: TRBV19
clone size: -
J gene: TRBJ1-1
CDR3 protein: ASRWGGKAF

V gene: TRBV6-5
clone size: -
J gene: TRBJ1-2
CDR3 protein: ASSPDRHYGYT

V gene: TRBV7-2
clone size: -
J gene: TRBJ1-5
CDR3 protein: ASSFEHQPQH

V gene: TRBV11-3
clone size: -
J gene: TRBJ2-5
CDR3 protein: ASSSGPGQAIQETQY

V gene: TRBV19
clone size: -
J gene: TRBJ2-2
CDR3 protein: ASRTAWGGADTGELF

V gene: TRBV12-3/TRBV12-4
clone size: -
J gene: TRBJ1-1
CDR3 protein: ASSFGGSTEAF

V gene: TRBV3-1/TRBV3-2
clone size: once
J gene: TRBJ2-5
CDR3 protein: ASSQGLTTGGQETQY

V gene: TRBV4-3
clone size: once
J gene: TRBJ2-5
CDR3 protein: ASSQLAGGSQETQY

V gene: TRBV4-1
clone size: -
J gene: TRBJ1-4
CDR3 protein: ASSHLFTGQKLF

V gene: TRBV29-1
clone size: -
J gene: TRBJ2-5
CDR3 protein: SVAPGFGETQY

V gene: TRBV14
clone size: few
J gene: TRBJ1-2
CDR3 protein: ASSSPATPWYGYT

V gene: TRBV2
clone size: -
J gene: TRBJ2-1
CDR3 protein: ASSGLRGQLGEQF

V gene: TRBV11-2
clone size: -
J gene: TRBJ1-1
CDR3 protein: ASRVGLGTEAF

V gene: TRBV6-6
clone size: once
J gene: TRBJ2-1
CDR3 protein: ASILTSGAHNEQF

V gene: TRBV18
clone size: -
J gene: TRBJ1-1
CDR3 protein: ASSPGTGRVGTEAF

V gene: TRBV5-1
clone size: -
J gene: TRBJ1-1
CDR3 protein: ASRPNSGVGTEAF

V gene: TRBV2
clone size: -
J gene: TRBJ1-1
CDR3 protein: ASFILNTEAF

V gene: TRBV5-6
clone size: -
J gene: TRBJ1-2
CDR3 protein: ASSPPRHRVWSYT

V gene: TRBV4-2
clone size: -
J gene: TRBJ2-3
CDR3 protein: ASSGGSSDTQY